The 13 T cell receptor beta chains below come from one sample, sequenced in a study of blood T cell repertoires in COVID-19 (dated by TCRdb to the early 2020s). The library was generated by the immunoSEQ multiplex PCR assay. Entries here come from immuneACCESS through TCRdb and include only in-frame sequences with V and J called. Some clones fail to appear in such tables; in the studies checked, an unresolved V gene covers under half of the shortfall, and the cause of the remainder is unknown. The sample yields around 200,000 clones; 80% to 90% were counted once. Less than 11% of the sample is taken by the ten largest. Sequenced sample: peripheral blood. The receptors derive from a woman over 75 with acute or convalescent COVID-19.

This clone appeared once. The rearrangement links TRBV10-3 to TRBJ1-1; 8 bases match TRBD1. V shed 9 bases, J shed 4 bases, and the junction held 10 bases outside the gene matches. The V gene's germline CDR1 is ENHRY and CDR2 SYGVKD. The CDR3 is 14 amino acids. The CDR3 DNA sequence: TGTGCCATGGGGAAGACAGGGGTCACCACTGAAGCTTTCTTT. Translating gives CAMGKTGVTTEAFF.

This chain uses TRBV29-1 with TRBJ1-2; TRBD1 matches 8 bases. V was clipped by 2 bases and J by 4 bases; unmatched bases: 6. The CDR3 has 14 amino acids. Per germline, CDR1 SQVTM and CDR2 ANQGSEA. Here the CDR3 reads CSVELWGQVYGYTF. The DNA for the CDR3 is TGCAGCGTTGAACTTTGGGGACAGGTCTATGGCTACACCTTC.

The genes are TRBV18 and TRBJ1-1; D not resolved. Germline CDR1 KGHSH, CDR2 LQKENI. V lost 6 bases and J 1 base, leaving 12 bases between the germline ends. The CDR3 is 14 amino acids. CDR3 in DNA: TGTGCCAGCTCCCCGAGCGGGGAGAACACTGAAGCTTTCTTT. Translating it yields CASSPSGENTEAFF.

The rearrangement joins TRBV6-6 to TRBJ1-3; possibly TRBD1 for D (6 bases). The V end was cut by 2 bases, the J end by 0 bases, with 11 bases between. The germline gives CDR1 MNHNY, CDR2 SVGAGI (reference sequence). The CDR3 is 16 residues long. The CDR3 DNA reads as TGTGCCAGCAGTTACACCCCGGACAGCTCTGGAAACACCATATATTTT. This encodes CASSYTPDSSGNTIYF.

The chain recombines TRBV4-1 with TRBJ2-7, with D possibly matching TRBD1 (5 bases). Trimming removed 2 bases from V and 0 bases from J, with 11 bases in between. The CDR3 is made up of 15 amino acids. Germline loops: CDR1 MGHRA, CDR2 YSYEKL. The CDR3 sequence: CASSQKGDSSYEQYF. The CDR3 DNA reads TGCGCCAGCAGCCAAAAAGGAGACAGCTCCTACGAGCAGTACTTC.

The chain carries TRBV2 and TRBJ2-2; no reliable D call. The germline gives CDR1 SNHLY, CDR2 FYNNEI. Trimming took 5 bases from V and 6 from J, leaving 13 bases between them. The CDR3 sequence is 14 residues long. The CDR3 sequence: CASSILGGAGELFF. The CDR3, as DNA: TGTGCCAGCAGTATCCTAGGTGGCGCCGGGGAGCTGTTTTTT.

This chain uses TRBV6-5 with TRBJ2-7; 7 nucleotides agree with TRBD2. After removal of 5 bases from V and 3 bases from J, the junction contained 4 bases not matched to a gene. The germline CDR1 and CDR2 sequences are MNHEY and SVGAGI. The CDR3 is made up of 13 amino acids. CDR3 DNA sequence: TGTGCCAGCAGTAGCGGGACTTACTACGAGCAGTACTTC. Translation: CASSSGTYYEQYF.

The genes are TRBV7-2 and TRBJ2-3; 14 positions match TRBD2. The CDR3 runs 17 residues. The V and J ends lost 1 base and 4 bases, in that order; junction bases with no gene match: 4. CDR1 and CDR2 (germline): SGHTA, FQGNSA. The DNA for the CDR3 is TGTGCCAGCAGCTTAGGGGGACTAGCGGGGGAGGCAGATACGCAGTATTTT. It specifies CASSLGGLAGEADTQYF.

This clone has a single count. The chain carries TRBV3-1 (or the pseudogene TRBV3-2) and TRBJ2-7, with D possibly TRBD1 on 5 matching bases. This CDR3 spans 14 amino acids. V was cut by 7 bases and J by 2 bases, with 15 bases left in between. The V gene's germline CDR1 is LGHDT and CDR2 YNNKEL (reference sequence). CDR3 nucleotides: TGTGCCAGCACCCGTGCAGGGCACCCCTACGAGCAGTACTTC. It translates to CASTRAGHPYEQYF.

This chain links TRBV9 with TRBJ2-1; the match to TRBD2 covers 8 bases. This CDR3 is built from 15 residues. V was pared by 4 bases and J by 4 bases, with 7 bases of the junction left unmatched. Germline V gene lookup returns CDR1 SGDLS and CDR2 YYNGEE. CDR3 sequence: CASSPRLATYNEQFF. CDR3 coding DNA: TGTGCCAGCAGCCCCCGACTAGCGACATACAATGAGCAGTTCTTC.

This rearrangement joins TRBV5-6 to TRBJ1-1; 10 bases are a match to TRBD1. With 2 bases clipped from V and 3 bases from J, the junction kept 7 bases outside the gene matches. The CDR3 has 16 residues. Germline loops: CDR1 SGHDT, CDR2 YYEEEE. In DNA, the CDR3 is TGTGCCAGCAGCTTCCTCCTGGGACAGGGGTACACTGAAGCTTTCTTT. Protein product: CASSFLLGQGYTEAFF.

The chain combines TRBV6-5 with TRBJ1-2, with D tentatively TRBD1 (5 bases). Per the germline V gene, CDR1 is MNHEY and CDR2 is SVGAGI. Trimming took 0 bases from V and 1 from J, leaving 6 bases between them. This CDR3 comprises 14 residues. The CDR3 sequence: CASSYSGGNYGYTF. DNA of the CDR3: TGTGCCAGCAGTTACTCGGGGGGTAACTATGGCTACACCTTC.

The V and J genes are TRBV5-1 and TRBJ2-3; no reliable D call. Germline CDR1 SGHRS, CDR2 YFSETQ. There are 15 residues in the CDR3. V lost 4 bases to trimming and J lost 2 bases, with 14 bases between them. The chain's CDR3 is CASSVDLAVTDTQYF. In DNA form, the CDR3 reads TGCGCCAGCAGCGTGGATCTGGCAGTCACAGATACGCAGTATTTT.